This T cell receptor beta chain was documented in a study of tumor and adjacent non-tumor tissue in lung cancer. Overall study: Histology: under 15 adenocarcinoma, a couple of squamous cell carcinoma, 1 small cell lung cancer. On average, productive TCRbeta reads reached roughly 4.2 million per sample. Study-wide points: Compared with tumor, normal lung showed significantly lower TCR diversity. In normal lung, the top 100 clones were significantly more dominant than in tumor.

Three rounds of nested PCR, following a modified ARM-PCR protocol, produced the TCRbeta library. Each CDR3 protein is one row after TCRdb ran MiXCR on the multiplex PCR reads. The sample records roughly 44,000 distinct CDR3 sequences, roughly two thirds being singletons. No cell sorting was done before RNA was extracted from the tissue. The normal lung tissue was taken more than 3 cm from the tumor edge. The trim removed 8 bases at V and 9 bases at J, leaving 9 bases unmatched. Germline V gene lookup returns CDR1 SGHDT and CDR2 YYEEEE. This CDR3 has 13 residues. A few counts support this clonotype. Its antigen is undetermined.

The source is a woman in her forties with non-small cell lung cancer. The sequenced material came from distant non-tumor lung tissue. This chain connects TRBV5-6 to TRBJ2-4; 9 nucleotides agree with TRBD1. CDR3 loop: CASGLGQGTIQYF. CDR3 nucleotide sequence: TGTGCCAGTGGCTTGGGACAGGGAACCATTCAGTACTTC.